These 18 T cell receptor beta chains were sequenced from one sample in a study of blood T cell repertoires in COVID-19. Assay used: immunoSEQ multiplex PCR; TCRdb lists only in-frame clones, some missing. The sample contains about 99,000 clones, approximately 85% of which appear only once. Material: peripheral blood. These receptors were obtained from a man in his 60s with acute or convalescent COVID-19.

This chain links TRBV18 with TRBJ1-2, with TRBD1 matching 7 bases. Germline trimming cut 2 bases from V and 0 bases from J; bases unmatched to any gene: 6. CDR1 KGHSH and CDR2 LQKENI come from the germline V gene. The CDR3 sequence is 16 residues long. CDR3 DNA: TGTGCCAGCTCACCAAATAGTGACAGGGCTAACTATGGCTACACCTTC. Amino acid sequence: CASSPNSDRANYGYTF.

This chain uses TRBV9 with TRBJ2-1; 7 bases match TRBD2. With 4 bases clipped from V and 11 bases from J, the junction kept 18 bases outside the gene matches. Germline V gives CDR1 SGDLS, CDR2 YYNGEE. The CDR3 is 16 amino acids. CDR3 sequence: CASSMSSRQPGRKQFF. The DNA for the CDR3 is TGTGCCAGCAGCATGTCGAGTAGGCAACCCGGGAGGAAGCAGTTCTTC.

V is TRBV11-3 and J is TRBJ2-3; 7 positions match TRBD1. The CDR3 has 15 amino acids. V lost 3 bases to trimming and J lost 0 bases; unmatched junction nucleotides: 3. Germline assignment: CDR1 SGHNT and CDR2 YENEEA. The DNA for the CDR3 is TGTGCCAGCAGCTTGGGACAGCTTAGCACAGATACGCAGTATTTT. Translating it yields CASSLGQLSTDTQYF.

The V call is TRBV29-1, the J call TRBJ1-1; D unclear. This CDR3 contains 12 residues. CDR1 SQVTM and CDR2 ANQGSEA come from the germline V gene. Trimming left V 5 bases short and J 0 bases short, with 7 bases between. CDR3 protein: CSVSHMNTEAFF. As DNA, the CDR3 is TGCAGCGTTTCCCACATGAACACTGAAGCTTTCTTT.

The CDR3 loop is CATRTSGSPDTQYF. For the CDR3, the DNA is TGTGCCACCCGGACTAGCGGGAGCCCAGATACGCAGTATTTT. V gene TRBV24-1 combines with J gene TRBJ2-3; TRBD2 matches at 13 bases. The CDR3 extends over 14 amino acids. Germline CDR1 KGHDR, CDR2 SFDVKD. V shed 9 bases, J shed 4 bases, and the junction held 3 bases outside the gene matches.

The J gene is TRBJ1-1, the V gene TRBV30, with D uncertain. Germline-derived CDR1 and CDR2 are GTSNPN and SVGIG (reference sequence). The CDR3 is made up of 14 amino acids. V was shortened by 1 base and J by 4 bases, with 13 bases between the two germline ends. CDR3 nucleotide sequence: TGTGCCTGGAGTGGACGGGGAGGGCCCACTGAAGCTTTCTTT. This sequence encodes CAWSGRGGPTEAFF.

V is TRBV28 and J is TRBJ1-1; no reliable D call. V was trimmed by 2 bases and J by 7 bases, leaving 11 bases between them. This CDR3 region has 13 residues. Germline CDR1 and CDR2: MDHEN and SYDVKM. The CDR3 spells CASSLLQTSEAFF. The CDR3, as DNA: TGTGCCAGCAGTTTACTACAGACGAGTGAAGCTTTCTTT.

The gene calls are TRBV7-2 and TRBJ2-3; D ambiguous. V was clipped by 0 bases and J by 3 bases, with 4 bases between them. Per germline, CDR1 SGHTA and CDR2 FQGNSA. The CDR3 has 13 amino acids. In nucleotides, the CDR3 is TGTGCCAGCAGCTTAGCGTCGACAGATACGCAGTATTTT. Translating it yields CASSLASTDTQYF.

This sequence joins TRBV30 and TRBJ1-1; tentative D call: TRBD1 (6 bases). CDR1 and CDR2 (germline): GTSNPN, SVGIG (reference sequence). The CDR3 runs to 13 residues. The V end lost 4 bases, the J end lost 3 bases, and 12 bases lay between the germline ends. CDR3 loop: CAWNEQGDTEAFF. CDR3 bases: TGTGCCTGGAACGAACAGGGAGACACTGAAGCTTTCTTT.

This chain connects TRBV12-3 or TRBV12-4 to TRBJ1-2; no definite D call. This CDR3 is 13 amino acids long. Between the trimmed V and J ends, which lost 5 bases and 1 base, there was a span of 8 bases. This chain's CDR3 is CASSPQNNYGYTF. CDR3 coding DNA: TGTGCCAGCAGTCCACAGAATAACTATGGCTACACCTTC.

This clone was counted between two and nine times. Relative to the germline gene, one junction end is altered; a read error may explain this. The V call is TRBV11-1, the J call TRBJ2-1; D is possibly TRBD2 (6 bases). The CDR3 is made up of 14 amino acids. The V gene's germline CDR1 is SGHAT and CDR2 FQDESV (reference sequence). The CDR3 loop reads CASSLETSYHEQFF. The CDR3, as DNA: TGTGCCAGCAGCTTAGAAACTAGCTACCATGAGCAGTTCTTC.

The rearrangement joins TRBV6-1 to TRBJ1-6; D is perhaps TRBD1 (5 bases). The germline gives CDR1 MNHNS, CDR2 SASEGT. Trimming took off 2 bases at V and 8 bases at J, with 13 bases between the two ends. The CDR3 contains 15 residues. CDR3 residues: CASSEQQGGHSPLHF. CDR3 DNA sequence: TGTGCCAGCAGTGAACAGCAGGGAGGGCATTCACCCCTCCACTTT.

The V call is TRBV18, the J call TRBJ2-5; 14 bases map to TRBD2. Germline CDR1 KGHSH, CDR2 LQKENI. The CDR3 has 20 amino acids. The trim removed 3 bases at V and 6 bases at J, leaving 18 bases unmatched. Written as DNA, the CDR3 is TGTGCCAGCTCACCCCGACTAGCGGGGGGGATGATTGGAATGTTAAAGACCCAGTACTTC. Its translation is CASSPRLAGGMIGMLKTQYF.

V usage is TRBV18 and J usage is TRBJ2-1; 12 bases agree with TRBD2. The CDR3 extends over 20 amino acids. V lost 0 bases to trimming and J lost 4 bases; unmatched junction nucleotides: 13. Germline CDR1 KGHSH, CDR2 LQKENI. The CDR3, as DNA: TGTGCCAGCTCACCACCGCGGAGGGCTGACGGACTAGCGGGGTACAATGAGCAGTTCTTC. Protein: CASSPPRRADGLAGYNEQFF.

The rearrangement links TRBV28 to TRBJ2-7, with 12 bases lining up with TRBD1. CDR3 length: 15 amino acids. Germline CDR1 is MDHEN and CDR2 is SYDVKM. Trimming cost V 3 bases and J 7 bases; bases outside gene matches: 7. This chain's CDR3 is CASSFTGQGAGEQYF. The CDR3 DNA reads TGTGCCAGCAGTTTTACGGGACAGGGGGCGGGGGAGCAGTACTTC.

This rearrangement joins TRBV28 to TRBJ2-2; TRBD1 matches 7 bases. V shed 6 bases, J shed 0 bases, and the junction held 4 bases outside the gene matches. Germline CDR1 is MDHEN and CDR2 is SYDVKM. This CDR3 region has 15 residues. CDR3 bases: TGTGCCAGCAGCTACAGGGGAGCGAACACCGGGGAGCTGTTTTTT. Its protein product is CASSYRGANTGELFF.

This sequence joins TRBV7-9 and TRBJ2-1; 7 positions match TRBD2. The CDR3 totals 16 residues. Germline V CDR1 and CDR2: SEHNR, FQNEAQ (reference sequence). V was clipped by 0 bases and J by 7 bases; unmatched bases: 9. The CDR3 bases are TGTGCCAGCAGCTTAGCCCCTGGGGAGGGCCCGAATGAGCAGTTCTTC. Amino acids: CASSLAPGEGPNEQFF.

The chain employs TRBV30 and TRBJ1-2; D gene uncertain. The CDR3 covers 13 residues. Germline V gene sequence: CDR1 GTSNPN, CDR2 SVGIG (reference sequence). Trimming took off 0 bases at V and 4 bases at J, with 9 bases between the two ends. CDR3 loop: CAWSVLRAYGYTF. DNA for the CDR3: TGTGCCTGGAGTGTGCTGAGGGCCTATGGCTACACCTTC.